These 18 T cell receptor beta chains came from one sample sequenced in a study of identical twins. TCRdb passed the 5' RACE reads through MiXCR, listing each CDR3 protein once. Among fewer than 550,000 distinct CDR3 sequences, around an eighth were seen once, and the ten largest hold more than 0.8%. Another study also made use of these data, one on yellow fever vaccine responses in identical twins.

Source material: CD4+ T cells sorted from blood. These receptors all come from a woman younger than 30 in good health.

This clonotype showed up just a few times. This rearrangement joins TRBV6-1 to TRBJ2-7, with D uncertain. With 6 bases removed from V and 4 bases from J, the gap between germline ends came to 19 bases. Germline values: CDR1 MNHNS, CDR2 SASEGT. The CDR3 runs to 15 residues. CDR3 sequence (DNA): TGTGCCAGCAGCCCTGACCCGGCAGGCGAGTACGAGCAGTACTTC. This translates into CASSPDPAGEYEQYF.

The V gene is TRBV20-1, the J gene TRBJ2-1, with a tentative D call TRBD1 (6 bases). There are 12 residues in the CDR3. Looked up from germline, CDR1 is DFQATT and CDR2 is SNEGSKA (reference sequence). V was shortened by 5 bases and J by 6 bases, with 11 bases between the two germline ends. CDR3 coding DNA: TGCAGTGCTCGCCGGGACACCAATGAGCAGTTCTTC. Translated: CSARRDTNEQFF.

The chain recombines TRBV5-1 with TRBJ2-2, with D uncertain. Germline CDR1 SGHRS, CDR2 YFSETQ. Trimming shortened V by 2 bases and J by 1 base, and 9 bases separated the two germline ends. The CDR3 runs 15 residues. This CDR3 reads CASSFFNGNTGELFF. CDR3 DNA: TGCGCCAGCAGCTTTTTCAACGGGAACACCGGGGAGCTGTTTTTT.

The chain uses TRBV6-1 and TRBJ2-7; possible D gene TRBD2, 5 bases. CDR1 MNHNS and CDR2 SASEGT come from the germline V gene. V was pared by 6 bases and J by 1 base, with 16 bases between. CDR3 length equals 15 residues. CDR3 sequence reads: CASRPLGSLSYEQYF. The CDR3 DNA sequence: TGTGCCAGCAGGCCCTTAGGGAGTCTTTCCTACGAGCAGTACTTC.

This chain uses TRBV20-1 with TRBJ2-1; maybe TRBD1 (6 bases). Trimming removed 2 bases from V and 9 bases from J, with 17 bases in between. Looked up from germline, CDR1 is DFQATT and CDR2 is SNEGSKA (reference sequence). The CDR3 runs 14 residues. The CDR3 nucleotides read TGCAGTGCTAGACGCTTCGACAGGATCGGTGAGCAGTTCTTC. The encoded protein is CSARRFDRIGEQFF.

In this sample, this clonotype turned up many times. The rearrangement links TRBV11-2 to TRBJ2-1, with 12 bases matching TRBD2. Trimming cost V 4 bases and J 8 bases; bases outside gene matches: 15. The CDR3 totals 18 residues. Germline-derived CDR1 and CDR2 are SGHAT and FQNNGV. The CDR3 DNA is TGTGCCAGCAGCTCAACTACGGGATCTAGCGGGGGGGGTGATGAGCAGTTCTTC. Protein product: CASSSTTGSSGGGDEQFF.

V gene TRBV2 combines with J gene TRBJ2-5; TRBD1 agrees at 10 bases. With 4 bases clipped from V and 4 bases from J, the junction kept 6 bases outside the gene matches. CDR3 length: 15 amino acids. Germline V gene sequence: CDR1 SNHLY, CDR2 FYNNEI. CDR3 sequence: CASSAGTGVPETQYF. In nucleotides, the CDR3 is TGTGCCAGCAGTGCCGGGACAGGGGTGCCAGAGACCCAGTACTTC.

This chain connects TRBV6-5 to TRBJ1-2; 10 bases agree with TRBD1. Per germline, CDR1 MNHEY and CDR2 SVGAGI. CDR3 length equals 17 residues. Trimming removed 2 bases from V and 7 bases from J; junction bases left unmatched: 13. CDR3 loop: CASSYATGGLPLGGYTF. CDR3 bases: TGTGCCAGCAGTTACGCGACAGGGGGCCTACCCCTTGGTGGCTACACCTTC.

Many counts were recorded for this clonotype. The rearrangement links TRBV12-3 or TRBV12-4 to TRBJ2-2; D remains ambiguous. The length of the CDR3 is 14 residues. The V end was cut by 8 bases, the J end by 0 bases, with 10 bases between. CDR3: CASEWTANTGELFF. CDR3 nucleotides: TGTGCCAGCGAGTGGACGGCGAACACCGGGGAGCTGTTTTTT.

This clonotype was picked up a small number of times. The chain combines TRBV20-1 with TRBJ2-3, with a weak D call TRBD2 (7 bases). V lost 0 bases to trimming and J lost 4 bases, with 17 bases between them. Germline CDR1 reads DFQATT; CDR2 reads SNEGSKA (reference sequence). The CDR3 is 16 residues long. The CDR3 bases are TGCAGTGCTAGAGACGGGGGGCCCTTGGGGCCAGATACGCAGTATTTT. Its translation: CSARDGGPLGPDTQYF.

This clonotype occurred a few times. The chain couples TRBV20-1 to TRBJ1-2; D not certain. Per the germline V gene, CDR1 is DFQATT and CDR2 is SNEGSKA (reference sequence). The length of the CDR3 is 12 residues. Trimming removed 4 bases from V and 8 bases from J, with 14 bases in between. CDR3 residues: CSAKTGGKGYTF. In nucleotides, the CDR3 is TGCAGTGCTAAAACTGGAGGGAAAGGCTACACCTTC.

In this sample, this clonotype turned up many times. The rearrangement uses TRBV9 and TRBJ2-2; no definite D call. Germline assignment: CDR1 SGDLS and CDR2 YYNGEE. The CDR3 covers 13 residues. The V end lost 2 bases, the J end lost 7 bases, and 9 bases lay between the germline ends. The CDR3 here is CASSVDPVGELFF. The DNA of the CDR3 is TGTGCCAGCAGCGTCGACCCGGTCGGGGAGCTGTTTTTT.

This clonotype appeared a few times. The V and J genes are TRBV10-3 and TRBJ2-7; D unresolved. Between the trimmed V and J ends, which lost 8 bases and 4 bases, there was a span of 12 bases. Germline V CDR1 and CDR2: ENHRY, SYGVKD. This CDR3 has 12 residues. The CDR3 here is CAIGAEAYEQYF. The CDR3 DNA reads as TGTGCCATCGGCGCTGAGGCTTACGAGCAGTACTTC.

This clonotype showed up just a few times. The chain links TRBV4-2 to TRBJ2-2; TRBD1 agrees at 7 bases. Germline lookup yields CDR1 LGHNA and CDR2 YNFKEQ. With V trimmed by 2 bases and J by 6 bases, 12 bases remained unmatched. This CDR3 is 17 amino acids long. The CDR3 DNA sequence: TGTGCCAGCAGCCAAACGAGACAGGGTATTTGGGCCGGGGAGCTGTTTTTT. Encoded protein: CASSQTRQGIWAGELFF.

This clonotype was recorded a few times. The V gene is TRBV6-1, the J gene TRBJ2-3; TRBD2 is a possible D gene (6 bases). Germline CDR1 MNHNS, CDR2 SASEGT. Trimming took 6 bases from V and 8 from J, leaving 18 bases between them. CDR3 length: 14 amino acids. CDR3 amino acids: CASSGSSLVSTQYF. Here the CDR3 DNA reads TGTGCCAGCAGCGGGAGTTCCCTCGTCAGTACGCAGTATTTT.

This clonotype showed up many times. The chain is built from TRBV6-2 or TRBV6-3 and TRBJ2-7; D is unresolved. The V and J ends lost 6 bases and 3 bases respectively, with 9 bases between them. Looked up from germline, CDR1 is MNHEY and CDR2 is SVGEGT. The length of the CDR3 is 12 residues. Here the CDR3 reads CASREPNYEQYF. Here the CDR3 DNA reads TGTGCCAGCAGAGAGCCCAACTACGAGCAGTACTTC.

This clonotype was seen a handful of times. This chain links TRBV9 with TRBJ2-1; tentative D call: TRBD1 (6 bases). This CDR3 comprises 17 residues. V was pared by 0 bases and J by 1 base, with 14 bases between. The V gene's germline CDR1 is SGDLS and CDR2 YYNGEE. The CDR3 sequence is CASSVATGGASYNEQFF. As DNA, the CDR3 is TGTGCCAGCAGCGTAGCTACTGGGGGCGCTTCCTACAATGAGCAGTTCTTC.

The CDR3 bases are TGTGCCACCAGCAGAGATCGTGGCAGGGGTGCCGAGCAGTACTTC. As protein: CATSRDRGRGAEQYF. The V call is TRBV15, the J call TRBJ2-7, with D possibly matching TRBD1 (6 bases). The CDR3 has 15 residues. V was shortened by 0 bases and J by 6 bases, with 15 bases between the two germline ends. Germline V gene lookup returns CDR1 LNHNV and CDR2 YYDKDF (reference sequence).